This TCR beta chain came from a study of PD-1 blockade in classical Hodgkin lymphoma. The time point is: cycle 4 day 1 (C4D1), after 5 to 7 weeks of nivolumab. Brentuximab vedotin exposure varied among the patients, all of whom had relapsed after autologous stem cell transplantation. Study-wide results and limits: Patients starting nivolumab under 1 year after ASCT were excluded. The baseline diversity of complete responders showed similarity to that of newly diagnosed patients.

For this clone: Its antigen is still unknown.

The table came from immunoSEQ multiplex PCR; TCRdb's copy has only in-frame clones and leaves some out. The repertoire holds about 44,000 clones, with 60% to 70% as singletons. Trimming cost V 6 bases and J 0 bases, with 9 bases left between them. This CDR3 is 14 amino acids long. Germline V gene data show CDR1 as MNHEY and CDR2 as SVGAGI. The sample here was peripheral blood mononuclear cells (PBMCs), taken before the fourth cycle of nivolumab. The receptor was derived from a human donor with classical Hodgkin lymphoma. The V gene is TRBV6-5, the J gene TRBJ1-5; D is uncertain. CDR3 loop: CASRRGYSNQPQHF. Written as DNA, the CDR3 is TGTGCCAGCAGGCGAGGATATAGCAATCAGCCCCAGCATTTT.